These T cell receptor beta chains were read from a single sample in a study of T cell clones after liver transplantation. TCRdb's copy holds only in-frame clones and misses some; the assay was immunoSEQ multiplex PCR. The sample lists about 68,000 clones, around 92% occurring once. The sample consisted of CD4+ T cells from blood, taken around 27 months after liver transplant. These receptors all stem from a human patient who received a liver transplant. Some T cells may be provided by the graft donor. CDR3s include the opening cysteine and the closing phenylalanine or tryptophan. The order of the fields is J gene, V gene, D gene, clone size, CDR3 DNA, CDR3 protein. The D gene is left open where the match is weak. Expanded clones get a size class; other rows say once, few or many, or leave the size out.

>TRBJ2-7|TRBV6-6|NA|NA
TGTGCCAGCAGTCCCTCGGGGGACTACGAGCAGTACTTC
CASSPSGDYEQYF
>TRBJ2-5|TRBV9|NA|NA
TGTGCCAGCAGCGTTTCCCCTATAAGCCAAGAGACCCAGTACTTC
CASSVSPISQETQYF
>TRBJ1-5|TRBV5-6|TRBD1|NA
TGTGCCAGCAGCTTGGGGACAGGGTTACCCCAGCATTTT
CASSLGTGLPQHF
>TRBJ2-1|TRBV5-8|NA|NA
TGTGCCAGCAGCTTGAGCAGGTTGTTAGACTACAATGAGCAGTTCTTC
CASSLSRLLDYNEQFF
>TRBJ2-5|TRBV7-7|NA|NA
TGTGCCAGCAGCCCCACGACGAGGGGGACCCAGTACTTC
CASSPTTRGTQYF
>TRBJ2-6|TRBV19|TRBD1|NA
TGTGCCAGTAGTTTTGGACAGGGAACAGGGGCCAACGTCCTGACTTTC
CASSFGQGTGANVLTF
>TRBJ2-1|TRBV7-3|TRBD2|NA
TGTGCCAGCAGCCCCGGACTAGCGGGAGACCATGAGCAGTTCTTC
CASSPGLAGDHEQFF
>TRBJ2-7|TRBV19|NA|NA
TGTGCCAGTGCTGAAGGCAGGGGTTCTTCCTACGAGCAGTACTTC
CASAEGRGSSYEQYF
>TRBJ2-5|TRBV9|TRBD2|NA
TGTGCCAGCAGCGTAGGTAGCGGGAAAGAGACCCAGTACTTC
CASSVGSGKETQYF
>TRBJ2-7|TRBV19|NA|NA
TGTGCCAGTAGCGCAAGCTCGTACGAGCAGTACTTC
CASSASSYEQYF
>TRBJ1-6|TRBV7-2|TRBD1|once
TGTGCCAGCAGCTCCAGACGCACAGGGGGTAATTCACCCCTCCACTTT
CASSSRRTGGNSPLHF
>TRBJ1-1|TRBV6-5|NA|NA
TGTGCCAGCAGTTACTCGAGGGCCCTCCCCTACACTGAAGCTTTCTTT
CASSYSRALPYTEAFF
>TRBJ1-1|TRBV7-3|NA|NA
TGTGCCAGCAGCCGGACCGGGGGGAACACTGAAGCTTTCTTT
CASSRTGGNTEAFF
>TRBJ2-7|TRBV30|NA|NA
TGTGCCTGGAGTAATGACTACTCCTACGAGCAGTACTTC
CAWSNDYSYEQYF
>TRBJ2-1|TRBV7-2|TRBD1|once
TGTGCCAGCAGCGAGACAGGGATTGAGCAGTTCTTC
CASSETGIEQFF
>TRBJ2-7|TRBV4-3|NA|NA
TGCGCCAGCAGCCAAGAAGGCAGGGGACAATACGAGCAGTACTTC
CASSQEGRGQYEQYF
>TRBJ1-2|TRBV27|NA|once
TGTGCCAGCAGTTACCTACAGGGAGGCGGCTACACCTTC
CASSYLQGGGYTF
>TRBJ2-4|TRBV6-5|NA|once
TGTGCCAGCAGCGGGGGCTTGGCCAAAAACATTCAGTACTTC
CASSGGLAKNIQYF
>TRBJ2-7|TRBV27|NA|NA
TGTGCCAGCAGTTTAGCGTGGGGCTACGAGCAGTACTTC
CASSLAWGYEQYF
>TRBJ1-5|TRBV6-6|NA|NA
TGTGCCAGCAGTTACTTGGTAGGACGGGGCGGTCAGCCCCAGCATTTT
CASSYLVGRGGQPQHF
>TRBJ2-5|TRBV29-1|NA|NA
TGCAGCGTTGAAGATCTGGAGACCCAGTACTTC
CSVEDLETQYF
>TRBJ2-1|TRBV5-1|TRBD1|NA
TGCGCCAGCAGCTTGGGCCAGGGGGCCGACTACAATGAGCAGTTCTTC
CASSLGQGADYNEQFF
>TRBJ1-2|TRBV5-5|NA|NA
TGTGCCAGCAGTTGGGTACCGAGTGGGCAGGACCTTAACTATGGCTACACCTTC
CASSWVPSGQDLNYGYTF
>TRBJ1-4|TRBV7-8|NA|NA
TGTGCCAGCAGCACCGGGGGATCTGGTGAAAAACTGTTTTTT
CASSTGGSGEKLFF
>TRBJ2-7|TRBV7-9|TRBD1|NA
TGTGCCAGCAGTCGGGACAGGGGGCCGCTGAGGAACTTC
CASSRDRGPLRNF
>TRBJ2-7|TRBV6-5|NA|NA
TGTGCCAGCAGATTAGCGAGTATCTCCTACGAGCAGTACTTC
CASRLASISYEQYF
>TRBJ1-1|TRBV5-6|NA|NA
TGTGCCAGCAGCCCTAGGGGGACACCTGAAGCTTTCTTT
CASSPRGTPEAFF
>TRBJ1-1|TRBV14|NA|NA
TGTGCCAGCAGACCCACCAGGGGTGGGGGATATTTGAGCACTGAAGCTTTCTTT
CASRPTRGGGYLSTEAFF
>TRBJ1-1|TRBV19|NA|once
TGTGCCAGTAGCCTCGAGGGCAATTCAGCTTTCTTT
CASSLEGNSAFF
>TRBJ1-5|TRBV4-1|NA|NA
TGCGCCAGCAGCCAATACGAGGGGACAACTGGCAATCAGCCCCAGCATTTT
CASSQYEGTTGNQPQHF
>TRBJ2-7|TRBV5-1|TRBD2|NA
TGCGCCAGCAGCTTGGGACTAGCGGGAGCAGGCGAGCAGTACTTC
CASSLGLAGAGEQYF
>TRBJ1-2|TRBV27|NA|NA
TGTGCCAGCAGTTTTGAACTTACTAACTATGGCTACACCTTC
CASSFELTNYGYTF
>TRBJ2-5|TRBV5-1|TRBD2|NA
TGCGCCAGCAGCTTGTTGCTAGCGGGAGGGCGAGAGACCCAGTACTTC
CASSLLLAGGRETQYF